These 28 T cell receptor beta chains share one sample of origin, sequenced in a study of T cell repertoires in cytomegalovirus infection. For these receptors, no antigen is known. TCRdb reanalysed the reads using MiXCR and keeps one entry per CDR3 protein. This sample has around 710,000 distinct CDR3 sequences, with approximately 32% found just once. The sample here was cultured CD8+ T cells from PBMCs, taken from culture after CMV antigen stimulation. These TCRs come from a human donor in good health (CMV status not recorded). Some clones in this sample may be carry-over from other donors' samples.

This clonotype was counted at least ten times. The CDR3 is CASSLRVRQGNGELFF. Here the CDR3 DNA reads TGTGCCAGCAGCTTACGGGTTAGACAGGGCAACGGGGAGCTGTTTTTT. This chain links TRBV7-8 with TRBJ2-2; 7 bases match TRBD1. Germline V gives CDR1 SGHVS, CDR2 FQNEAQ. The trim removed 2 bases at V and 7 bases at J, leaving 10 bases unmatched. The CDR3 has 16 amino acids.

This chain joins TRBV12-3 or TRBV12-4 and TRBJ2-1; TRBD2 agrees at 9 bases. The CDR3 loop spans 19 amino acids. V dropped 8 bases and J dropped 2; count of bases not matched to a gene: 19. The CDR3 DNA follows: TGTGCCAGCGTGGGGGGGCAGGGCCAGAGCGGGGGGCCCTACAATGAGCAGTTCTTC. Translation gives CASVGGQGQSGGPYNEQFF.

This clonotype was found a few times. This chain uses TRBV15 with TRBJ2-6; D ambiguous. The CDR3 sequence is 15 residues long. V was clipped by 0 bases and J by 2 bases, with 5 bases between them. The germline V gene encodes CDR1 LNHNV and CDR2 YYDKDF (reference sequence). The CDR3 nucleotides read TGTGCCACCAGCAGAGATCTACCTGGGGCCAACGTCCTGACTTTC. Its translation: CATSRDLPGANVLTF.

The rearrangement links TRBV6-2 or TRBV6-3 to TRBJ1-2; D unresolved. The germline CDR1 and CDR2 sequences are MNHEY and SVGEGT. V shed 8 bases and J shed 8 bases, with 18 bases lying between them. The length of the CDR3 is 13 residues. CDR3 sequence (DNA): TGTGCCAGCGCCATCGGCCCGGCGGCGGGCTACACCTTC. It specifies CASAIGPAAGYTF.

This clonotype was detected only a few times. This chain connects TRBV14 to TRBJ1-6; perhaps TRBD1 as D (5 bases). This CDR3 has 14 amino acids. Trimming removed 5 bases from V and 4 bases from J, with 9 bases in between. The V gene's germline CDR1 is SGHDN and CDR2 FVKESK. CDR3 protein: CASSDSPYNSPLHF. The CDR3 coding sequence is TGTGCCAGCAGCGACAGCCCATATAATTCACCCCTCCACTTT.

This rearrangement joins TRBV6-2 or TRBV6-3 to TRBJ2-2; the match to TRBD1 covers 8 bases. Trimming took 2 bases from V and 1 from J; bases not matched to a gene: 3. Germline V gene lookup returns CDR1 MNHEY and CDR2 SVGEGT. The CDR3 spans 16 residues. The CDR3 sequence: CASSYLGTGNTGELFF. The CDR3 DNA reads TGTGCCAGCAGTTACCTCGGGACAGGGAACACCGGGGAGCTGTTTTTT.

There are a few counts of this clonotype. The V and J genes are TRBV5-6 and TRBJ2-3; 13 nucleotides line up with TRBD2. Germline values: CDR1 SGHDT, CDR2 YYEEEE. The V segment lost 4 bases and the J segment 1 base; nucleotides outside the gene matches: 3. This CDR3 contains 16 residues. The CDR3 protein is CASSTGTSGGTDTQYF. The DNA for the CDR3 is TGTGCCAGCAGCACCGGGACTAGCGGGGGCACAGATACGCAGTATTTT.

The chain combines TRBV19 with TRBJ2-2, with D perhaps TRBD1 or TRBD2 (5 bases each). V dropped 5 bases and J dropped 6 bases, with 19 bases sitting between them. This CDR3 contains 16 residues. From germline, CDR1 is LNHDA and CDR2 SQIVND (reference sequence). The CDR3 DNA reads as TGTGCCAGTAGTTCCTGGGACGGGGCTGGTGCCGGGGAGCTGTTTTTT. This translates into CASSSWDGAGAGELFF.

This clonotype was counted at least ten times. The chain uses TRBV6-1 and TRBJ2-2, with D tentatively TRBD1 (5 bases). V lost 1 base, J lost 4 bases, and 19 bases lay in between. The germline V gene has CDR1 MNHNS and CDR2 SASEGT. The CDR3 contains 18 residues. CDR3 loop: CASSEDYWGKPSTGELFF. The CDR3 nucleotides read TGTGCCAGCAGTGAAGATTATTGGGGCAAACCCTCCACCGGGGAGCTGTTTTTT.

The rearrangement joins TRBV5-6 to TRBJ2-7, with D unclear. Germline V gene sequence: CDR1 SGHDT, CDR2 YYEEEE. CDR3 length: 12 amino acids. V was trimmed by 0 bases and J by 6 bases, leaving 7 bases between them. CDR3 nucleotide sequence: TGTGCCAGCAGCTTGGGTCGGGTCGAGCAGTACTTC. Its protein is CASSLGRVEQYF.

CDR3 nucleotide sequence: TGTGCCAGCAGTTTAGGGAGCGGAAGCGAGCAGTACGTC. Amino acid sequence: CASSLGSGSEQYV. The V and J genes are TRBV27 and TRBJ2-7; tentatively, D is TRBD2 (5 bases). V was pared by 2 bases and J by 6 bases, with 11 bases between. Germline V gives CDR1 MNHEY, CDR2 SMNVEV (reference sequence). The CDR3 is 13 residues long.

V is TRBV4-1 and J is TRBJ2-1, with D tentatively TRBD1 (6 bases). The germline V gene encodes CDR1 MGHRA and CDR2 YSYEKL. This CDR3 has 17 amino acids. V was cut by 0 bases and J by 0 bases, with 12 bases left in between. The CDR3 DNA reads as TGCGCCAGCAGCCAAGATTTCCCAGGGGACTCCTACAATGAGCAGTTCTTC. Protein product: CASSQDFPGDSYNEQFF.

The chain has TRBV6-2 or TRBV6-3 and TRBJ2-1, with 8 bases that match TRBD1. Germline loops: CDR1 MNHEY, CDR2 SVGEGT. V was clipped by 1 base and J by 5 bases; unmatched bases: 4. The CDR3 is made up of 15 amino acids. The CDR3 region has the DNA TGTGCCAGCAGTTACTTCCTGGACAGGGACAATGAGCAGTTCTTC. Residues: CASSYFLDRDNEQFF.

The chain recombines TRBV7-8 with TRBJ1-1; D unclear. The CDR3 has 14 amino acids. V was cut by 0 bases and J by 1 base, with 6 bases left in between. Germline V gives CDR1 SGHVS, CDR2 FQNEAQ. The CDR3 loop is CASSLATRNTEAFF. The CDR3 DNA sequence: TGTGCCAGCAGCTTAGCGACGAGGAACACTGAAGCTTTCTTT.

The CDR3 region is CASSYPSSGGLIYTDTQYF. The CDR3, as DNA: TGTGCCAGCAGTTACCCTTCTAGCGGGGGCCTTATTTACACAGATACGCAGTATTTT. The rearrangement uses TRBV6-2 or TRBV6-3 and TRBJ2-3; 10 bases map to TRBD2. The CDR3 contains 19 residues. V trimming: 2 bases; J trimming: 2 bases; junction bases outside the gene matches: 13. Germline V gene lookup returns CDR1 MNHEY and CDR2 SVGEGT.

This chain links TRBV6-2 or TRBV6-3 with TRBJ2-1, with D hard to call. The germline CDR1 and CDR2 sequences are MNHEY and SVGEGT. The CDR3 has 15 residues. V was trimmed by 6 bases and J by 0 bases, leaving 12 bases between them. The CDR3 is CASRNPTISYNEQFF. For the CDR3, the DNA is TGTGCCAGCAGAAATCCTACGATCTCCTACAATGAGCAGTTCTTC.

This clonotype was seen a handful of times. The rearrangement uses TRBV19 and TRBJ2-1, with a possible D match to TRBD1 (6 bases). V was cut by 1 base and J by 5 bases, with 12 bases left in between. The length of the CDR3 is 15 residues. CDR1 and CDR2 from the germline V gene are LNHDA and SQIVND (reference sequence). This CDR3 is CASSIGQGLDNEQFF. The CDR3 bases are TGTGCCAGTAGTATAGGGCAGGGGCTGGACAATGAGCAGTTCTTC.

The CDR3 reads CASSQDGQGAFETQYF. The CDR3 DNA is TGTGCCAGCAGCCAAGATGGACAGGGGGCTTTTGAGACCCAGTACTTC. The chain has TRBV3-1 and TRBJ2-5; 11 bases map to TRBD1. There are 16 residues in the CDR3. The V segment lost 0 bases and the J segment 5 bases; nucleotides outside the gene matches: 5. Per germline, CDR1 LGHDT and CDR2 YNNKEL (reference sequence).

The V call is TRBV4-3, the J call TRBJ1-6, with TRBD1 as a possible D gene (6 bases). Germline lookup yields CDR1 LGHNA and CDR2 YSLEER. Trimming removed 1 base at V and 0 bases at J, with 19 bases between. The CDR3 spans 20 residues. CDR3 residues: CASSQATRGPESSYNSPLHF. The DNA for the CDR3 is TGCGCCAGCAGCCAAGCAACCAGGGGCCCCGAGAGCTCCTATAATTCACCCCTCCACTTT.

The chain couples TRBV6-2 or TRBV6-3 to TRBJ1-4; D ambiguous. V was shortened by 5 bases and J by 0 bases, with 7 bases between the two germline ends. The CDR3 is 14 amino acids. Germline V gene data show CDR1 as MNHEY and CDR2 as SVGEGT. The CDR3 bases are TGTGCCAGCAGTACGACCACAACTAATGAAAAACTGTTTTTT. This encodes CASSTTTTNEKLFF.

This clonotype has just one count. This rearrangement joins TRBV20-1 to TRBJ1-2; 11 nucleotides agree with TRBD1. The ends lost 6 bases at V and 4 bases at J; junction bases unmatched: 4. The CDR3 is made up of 13 amino acids. Germline-derived CDR1 and CDR2 are DFQATT and SNEGSKA (reference sequence). DNA of the CDR3: TGCAGTGCGTGGACAGGGGGCGGCTATGGCTACACCTTC. Translated, it gives CSAWTGGGYGYTF.

This clonotype was recorded at least ten times. The chain links TRBV6-2 or TRBV6-3 to TRBJ2-3; D unclear. The CDR3 is 11 residues long. Per the germline V gene, CDR1 is MNHEY and CDR2 is SVGEGT. Trimming shortened V by 5 bases and J by 7 bases, and 7 bases separated the two germline ends. The CDR3 region has the DNA TGTGCCAGCAGTCCCCAGAATACGCAGTATTTT. Amino acid sequence: CASSPQNTQYF.

This clonotype was seen a handful of times. This chain links TRBV6-1 with TRBJ2-7; D perhaps matches TRBD1 (5 bases). This CDR3 is 13 amino acids long. Germline V lookup: CDR1 MNHNS, CDR2 SASEGT. Between the trimmed V and J ends, which lost 6 bases and 0 bases, there was a span of 9 bases. The DNA of the CDR3 is TGTGCCAGCAGCGGACACAGCTCCTACGAGCAGTACGTC. The encoded protein is CASSGHSSYEQYV.

This clonotype was counted only a few times. This chain joins TRBV7-8 and TRBJ2-1; 16 positions match TRBD2. The junction had 5 bases not matched to a gene; V was cut back by 3 bases and J by 0 bases. CDR3 length equals 19 residues. Germline V gene lookup returns CDR1 SGHVS and CDR2 FQNEAQ. DNA of the CDR3: TGTGCCAGCAGCTTGGGACTAGCGGGGGGGTTAAGCTCCTACAATGAGCAGTTCTTC. Amino acid sequence: CASSLGLAGGLSSYNEQFF.

This chain connects TRBV12-3 or TRBV12-4 to TRBJ1-2; no clear D gene. CDR3 length equals 13 residues. The germline V and J ends were trimmed by 6 bases and 0 bases, with 8 bases remaining between them. The CDR3 reads CASSYDSNYGYTF. Written as DNA, the CDR3 is TGTGCCAGCAGCTACGACTCTAACTATGGCTACACCTTC.

In this sample, this clonotype turned up many times. The chain recombines TRBV6-6 with TRBJ1-2; 8 nucleotides align to TRBD1. Germline CDR1 MNHNY, CDR2 SVGAGI (reference sequence). The CDR3 consists of 15 residues. V lost 7 bases to trimming and J lost 3 bases; unmatched junction nucleotides: 10. DNA for the CDR3: TGTGCCAGCACCGGACAGGGAGGAGGGGACTATGGCTACACCTTC. Translation gives CASTGQGGGDYGYTF.

The chain couples TRBV6-2 or TRBV6-3 to TRBJ2-7, with D possibly being TRBD1 (6 bases). The CDR3 is 14 residues long. V was cut by 6 bases and J by 3 bases, with 15 bases left in between. Germline V CDR1 and CDR2: MNHEY, SVGEGT. CDR3 region: CASSPPTGHYEQYV. The CDR3 bases are TGTGCCAGCAGCCCGCCCACAGGGCACTACGAGCAGTACGTC.

This clonotype has ten or more counts. The rearrangement uses TRBV7-8 and TRBJ2-2, with 8 bases lining up with TRBD1. The CDR3 consists of 15 residues. J gave up 4 bases and V 6 bases, and 7 bases lay outside the gene matches. The germline V gene encodes CDR1 SGHVS and CDR2 FQNEAQ. CDR3 region: CASSLDRGGTGELFF. The CDR3 nucleotides read TGTGCCAGCAGTCTTGACAGGGGTGGCACCGGGGAGCTGTTTTTT.